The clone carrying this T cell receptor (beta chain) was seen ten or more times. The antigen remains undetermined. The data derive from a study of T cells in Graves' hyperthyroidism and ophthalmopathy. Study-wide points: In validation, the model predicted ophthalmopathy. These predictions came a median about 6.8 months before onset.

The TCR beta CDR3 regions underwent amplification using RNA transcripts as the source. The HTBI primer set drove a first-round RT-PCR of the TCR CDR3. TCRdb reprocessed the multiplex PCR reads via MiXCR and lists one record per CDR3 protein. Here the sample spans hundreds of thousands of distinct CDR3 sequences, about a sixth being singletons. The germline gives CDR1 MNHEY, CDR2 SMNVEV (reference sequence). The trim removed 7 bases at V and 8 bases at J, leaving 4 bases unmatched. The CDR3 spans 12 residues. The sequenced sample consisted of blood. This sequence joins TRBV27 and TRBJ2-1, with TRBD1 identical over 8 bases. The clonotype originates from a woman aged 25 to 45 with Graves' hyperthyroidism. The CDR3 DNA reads TGTGCCAGCACGGACAGGGTACATGAGCAGTTCTTC. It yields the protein CASTDRVHEQFF.